This is a list of T cell receptor beta chains from one sample in a study of blood T cells in healthy people across ages. A single record per CDR3 protein comes from TCRdb applying MiXCR to the 5' RACE reads. The sample includes hundreds of thousands of distinct CDR3 sequences, around 62% of them seen just once. Sequenced input: blood. The receptors here all came from a man under 40 in good health. Both conserved end residues are part of each CDR3. The D gene is left open where the match is weak. Size is omitted from some rows. Given values are once, few, many or a class for expanded clones.

>NA|NA|12|TRBJ2-1|TRBV12-3/TRBV12-4
TGTGCCAGCACCACCCTTTACAATGAGCAGTTCTTC
CASTTLYNEQFF
>NA|TRBD2|14|TRBJ2-1|TRBV7-3
TGTGCCAGCAGTGGACTAGCGGGGGGAGGGGAGCAGTTCTTC
CASSGLAGGGEQFF
>NA|NA|17|TRBJ2-5|TRBV10-3
TGTGCCATCAGTGAGTCGGGCCATTACCAGGGCCAAGAGACCCAGTACTTC
CAISESGHYQGQETQYF
>few|NA|15|TRBJ1-2|TRBV7-2
TGTGCCAGCAGGGGGCCAGGGGCGCCGAAGAATGGCTACACCTTC
CASRGPGAPKNGYTF
>NA|NA|14|TRBJ2-1|TRBV7-9
TGTGCCAGCAGCCCGGGACACAGGGTATATGAGCAGTTCTTC
CASSPGHRVYEQFF
>NA|NA|16|TRBJ1-6|TRBV21-1
TGTGCCAGCATAGTAGCCCGGACTCTAATTGGCGCACCCCTCCACTTT
CASIVARTLIGAPLHF
>NA|NA|11|TRBJ2-7|TRBV20-1
TGCAGTACCTCCCCAGGAATCGAGCAGTACTTC
CSTSPGIEQYF
>few|TRBD2|18|TRBJ2-1|TRBV28
TGTGCCAGCAGTACCCGGACTAGCGGGGGGGCCGTCTACAATGAGCAGTTCTTC
CASSTRTSGGAVYNEQFF
>NA|TRBD1|15|TRBJ1-6|TRBV15
TGTGCCACCAGCAGATCCGGACAGGGAGATTCACCCCTCCACTTT
CATSRSGQGDSPLHF
>NA|TRBD2|14|TRBJ2-5|TRBV29-1
TGCAGCGTCCCCGGACTAGCCCTCCAAGAGACCCAGTACTTC
CSVPGLALQETQYF
>NA|TRBD1|14|TRBJ2-7|TRBV9
TGTGCCAGCAGCACGGGACAGATAACCTACGAGCAGTACTTC
CASSTGQITYEQYF
>NA|NA|14|TRBJ1-4|TRBV20-1
TGCAGTGCTAGAGGGGCGGACGGTAATGAAAAACTGTTTTTT
CSARGADGNEKLFF
>once|TRBD2|15|TRBJ2-7|TRBV4-2
TGTGCCAGCAGCCAAGATGGTGCGGGGGGCTACGAGCAGTACTTC
CASSQDGAGGYEQYF
>NA|NA|11|TRBJ2-1|TRBV20-1
TGCAGTGCTTATAGTCGGAATGAGCAGTTCTTC
CSAYSRNEQFF
>NA|TRBD2|15|TRBJ2-3|TRBV29-1
TGCAGCGTTGATCAAGCGGGGGGGCGGGCAGATACGCAGTATTTT
CSVDQAGGRADTQYF
>NA|NA|13|TRBJ2-7|TRBV20-1
TGCAGTGCTGGACTGGGGGCTACCTACGAGCAGTACTTC
CSAGLGATYEQYF
>NA|NA|13|TRBJ1-4|TRBV29-1
TGCAGCGCCACCGACCCAACTAATGAAAAACTGTTTTTT
CSATDPTNEKLFF
>NA|NA|14|TRBJ2-7|TRBV5-1
TGCGCCAGCAGCCCCGGGGGAAACCCCTACGAGCAGTACTTC
CASSPGGNPYEQYF
>NA|TRBD1|17|TRBJ1-6|TRBV7-9
TGTGCCAGCAGCATGGACAGGGGGCTCTCCTATAATTCACCCCTCCACTTT
CASSMDRGLSYNSPLHF
>NA|NA|12|TRBJ2-7|TRBV29-1
TGCAACGTTTGGAGGGGGAGGTACGAGCAGTACTTC
CNVWRGRYEQYF
>NA|NA|13|TRBJ2-7|TRBV20-1
TGCAGTGCTAGAAGGGGCCGGGGGAACGAGCAGTACTTC
CSARRGRGNEQYF
>NA|NA|14|TRBJ2-7|TRBV6-5
TGTGCCAGCAGTAAAAACGGAGCTCTCTACGAGCAGTACTTC
CASSKNGALYEQYF
>NA|NA|13|TRBJ2-4|TRBV10-3
TGCGCCATCAGTGGGGGACCTCAGAGGGAGCGGTACTTC
CAISGGPQRERYF
>NA|NA|17|TRBJ2-1|TRBV6-6
TGTGCCAGCAGTTACCCACGGGCCCAGGGGGGGTACAATGAGCAGTTCTTC
CASSYPRAQGGYNEQFF
>NA|TRBD1|14|TRBJ2-1|TRBV6-6
TGTGCCAGCAGTCCTAAGACAGGGGGCTATGAGCAGTTCTTC
CASSPKTGGYEQFF
>few|TRBD2|15|TRBJ2-3|TRBV7-2
TGTGCCAGCAGGGCTAGCGGGGGACCGACCCATCCGCAGTATTTT
CASRASGGPTHPQYF
>NA|NA|13|TRBJ2-7|TRBV4-2
TGTGCCAGCAGCCAAGCTGGAGGGGTCGAGCAGTACTTC
CASSQAGGVEQYF
>NA|TRBD1|16|TRBJ2-3|TRBV6-6
TGTGCCAGCAGCCACGACAGGGGACCACGCACAGATACGCAGTATTTT
CASSHDRGPRTDTQYF
>NA|TRBD1|18|TRBJ2-3|TRBV12-3/TRBV12-4
TGTGCCAGCAGCCGCTCCTACGGGACAGTTTTTGACACAGATACGCAGTATTTT
CASSRSYGTVFDTDTQYF
>NA|NA|12|TRBJ2-3|TRBV9
TGTGCCAGCAGCGCGAGATCAGATACGCAGTATTTT
CASSARSDTQYF
>NA|NA|14|TRBJ2-1|TRBV11-1
TGTGCCAGCAGCTTAGGACTGCCTAACAATGAGCAGTTCTTC
CASSLGLPNNEQFF
>few|NA|14|TRBJ1-2|TRBV29-1
TGCAGCGTTGCGGGGCGGGGGCAGAACTATGGCTACACCTTC
CSVAGRGQNYGYTF
>NA|NA|17|TRBJ2-2|TRBV21-1
TGTGCCAGCAAGTTCCCCAGGGGACACGCGAACACCGGGGAGCTGTTTTTT
CASKFPRGHANTGELFF
>NA|TRBD1|15|TRBJ2-3|TRBV28
TGTGCCAGCAGACCTCAGGGGGTCTCGGTAGATACGCAGTATTTT
CASRPQGVSVDTQYF
>NA|TRBD2|16|TRBJ2-3|TRBV7-2
TGTGCCAGCAGCCTCCCGTTGGGAGCGGGGCCCGATACGCAGTATTTT
CASSLPLGAGPDTQYF
>NA|TRBD1|17|TRBJ1-1|TRBV5-4
TGTGCCAGCAGCTCACCGCGTTCCGGGACAGGGAACACTGAAGCTTTCTTT
CASSSPRSGTGNTEAFF
>few|TRBD2|14|TRBJ2-3|TRBV12-3/TRBV12-4
TGTGCCAGCAGCCAAGCGGGGGGACTAGATACGCAGTATTTT
CASSQAGGLDTQYF
>NA|TRBD1|13|TRBJ2-5|TRBV20-1
TGCAGTGGGGGGACAGGGGGCAGGAAGACCCAGTACTTC
CSGGTGGRKTQYF
>NA|TRBD2|14|TRBJ2-1|TRBV9
TGTGCCAGCAGCGTTAGCGGGGCCACCAATGAGCAGTTCTTC
CASSVSGATNEQFF
>NA|TRBD1|17|TRBJ1-6|TRBV7-2
TGTGCCAGCAGCTTCACTCCGGGACAGGGGTTTTTTTCACCCCTCCACTTT
CASSFTPGQGFFSPLHF